One sample yielded the 9 T cell receptor beta chains listed below, sequenced in a study of blood T cell repertoires in COVID-19. Method: immunoSEQ multiplex PCR; TCRdb's copy keeps in-frame clones and lacks some. The sample carries 95,000 to 150,000 clones, about two thirds recorded once. Sequencing was done on a sample of peripheral blood. These receptors were collected from a human donor with acute or convalescent COVID-19. The donor label of this sample is uncertain.

The gene calls are TRBV5-5 and TRBJ1-3; D might be TRBD1 (5 bases). V lost 1 base and J lost 7, with 12 bases in between. Germline V gene data show CDR1 as SGHKS and CDR2 as YYEKEE (reference sequence). The CDR3 contains 14 residues. The CDR3 nucleotides are TGTGCCAGCAGCTTGTTAGGGGCTTGGAACACCATATATTTT. Its translation is CASSLLGAWNTIYF.

This clone was counted ten times or more. This chain links TRBV7-6 with TRBJ2-2, with 7 nucleotides matching TRBD1. Germline V gene data show CDR1 as SGHVS and CDR2 as FNYEAQ. The CDR3 has 15 residues. With V trimmed by 4 bases and J by 5 bases, 7 bases remained unmatched. The DNA for the CDR3 is TGTGCCAGCAGCTCAGGACAGGTCGGAACCGGGGAGCTGTTTTTT. It translates to CASSSGQVGTGELFF. The full variable domain, its missing parts supplied by reference TRBV7-6 and TRBJ2-2, is GAGVSQSPRYKVTKRGQDVALRCDPISGHVSLYWYRQALGQGPEFLTYFNYEAQQDKSGLPNDRFSAERPEGSISTLTIQRTEQRDSAMYRCASSSGQVGTGELFFGEGSRLTVL.

This chain uses TRBV19 with TRBJ2-7, with TRBD1 matching 11 bases. The CDR3 runs to 14 residues. CDR1 is LNHDA, CDR2 SQIVND, per germline (reference sequence). J lost 6 bases, V lost 1 base, and 2 bases had no gene match. In DNA, the CDR3 is TGTGCCAGTAGTATAGGGACAGGGGGCATCGAGCAGTACTTC. It translates to CASSIGTGGIEQYF.

The chain has TRBV27 and TRBJ2-7; perhaps TRBD2 as D (6 bases). The CDR3 has 14 residues. V shed 5 bases and J shed 7 bases, with 18 bases lying between them. Germline lookup yields CDR1 MNHEY and CDR2 SMNVEV (reference sequence). CDR3 region: CASSPAGRSREQYF. CDR3 nucleotide sequence: TGTGCCAGCAGTCCGGCGGGGAGGTCCCGTGAGCAGTACTTC.

The V gene is TRBV11-3, the J gene TRBJ1-5, with 8 bases aligning to TRBD1. The germline gives CDR1 SGHNT, CDR2 YENEEA. Trimming cost V 1 base and J 5 bases; bases outside gene matches: 7. The CDR3 length is 16 residues. This CDR3 is CASSLAVGTGHQPQHF. In DNA form, the CDR3 reads TGTGCCAGCAGCTTAGCCGTCGGGACAGGCCATCAGCCCCAGCATTTT.

The chain recombines TRBV29-1 with TRBJ2-5; 11 bases match TRBD2. This CDR3 has 14 amino acids. Germline lookup yields CDR1 SQVTM and CDR2 ANQGSEA. Trimming removed 6 bases from V and 7 bases from J; junction bases left unmatched: 10. As DNA, the CDR3 is TGCAGCGTAGGATTTAGCGGGGGGGAAGGGACCCAGTACTTC. Translating gives CSVGFSGGEGTQYF.

The V gene is TRBV4-1, the J gene TRBJ2-2, with D perhaps matching TRBD1 (5 bases). This CDR3 has 14 amino acids. In germline, CDR1 is MGHRA, CDR2 YSYEKL. V lost 3 bases and J lost 0, with 5 bases in between. CDR3 DNA sequence: TGCGCCAGCAGCCAGGACACGAACACCGGGGAGCTGTTTTTT. Protein product: CASSQDTNTGELFF.

The rearrangement joins TRBV21-1 to TRBJ1-5. TRBV21-1 is a pseudogene segment. The CDR3 is made up of 18 amino acids. The CDR3 nucleotides are TGTGCCAGCACCCCCCCCCGGAGGGAGGGTATAAGCAATCAGCCCCAGCATTTT. Translation gives CASTPPRREGISNQPQHF.

This sequence joins TRBV24-1 and TRBJ2-2, with 8 positions matching TRBD2. CDR3 size: 15 residues. V was clipped by 7 bases and J by 4 bases; unmatched bases: 7. Germline CDR1 KGHDR, CDR2 SFDVKD. CDR3 amino acids: CATRAGVGFTGELFF. DNA for the CDR3: TGTGCCACCAGAGCGGGGGTCGGTTTCACCGGGGAGCTGTTTTTT.